This T cell receptor (beta chain) stems from a study of CD8 T cells in Susac syndrome. TEMRA cells were FACS-enriched and CD8+ and CD4+ T cells negatively isolated. This CDR3 has 16 amino acids. Germline V gene data show CDR1 as SGHVS and CDR2 as FQNEAQ. After removal of 4 bases from V and 4 bases from J, the junction contained 10 bases not matched to a gene. Reverse transcription used roughly 0.5 to 1 ug RNA and random hexamers. Amplification of TCR beta CDR3 was carried out by immunoSEQ multiplex PCR, which covered 54 Vbeta and 13 Jbeta segments. TCRdb analysed the immunoSEQ multiplex PCR reads with MiXCR anew, one entry per CDR3 protein. The repertoire holds about 150,000 distinct CDR3 sequences, with around 95% as singletons.

V gene TRBV7-8 combines with J gene TRBJ2-5, with 9 bases that match TRBD2. The sequencing input was CD8+ T cells from PBMCs. The sequence derives from a human donor with multiple sclerosis. The CDR3 coding sequence is TGTGCCAGCAGCTCCTCCGCGGGGGGGCCGAGAGAGACCCAGTACTTC. Encoded protein: CASSSSAGGPRETQYF.